This T cell receptor beta chain was identified in a study of T-cell reconstitution after alpha-beta-depleted transplantation in children. Study results and limitations: Once a year had passed after transplant, T-cell counts and diversity came mostly from newly produced T cells. Several hundred expanded graft clones reportedly gave rise to the alpha-beta T cells present about two months after transplant. Surviving thymic progenitors and recipient T cells were the source of high TCRbeta diversity at day 60 in some patients.

This clonotype was seen repeatedly, ten times or more. The target antigen is unknown. During its preparation, the TCRbeta library received unique molecular identifiers. MiXCR, run by TCRdb on the PCR reads, gives a single entry per CDR3 protein. The sample lists about 250,000 distinct CDR3 sequences, approximately 24% seen once, with about 5% in the top ten. The source of this sequence is a female patient aged 2-15 years who had a stem cell transplant for congenital amegakaryocytic thrombocytopenia, so the T cells may come from the graft donor. Source: PBMCs, mostly from graft donor cells, taken 360 days after TCRalphabeta/CD19-depleted stem cell transplant.

The CDR3 protein is CASSLRVGGGPQETQYF. DNA of the CDR3: TGTGCCAGCAGCTTGAGGGTCGGCGGGGGGCCGCAAGAGACCCAGTACTTC. This chain uses TRBV5-4 with TRBJ2-5; 8 bases agree with TRBD2. CDR3 length: 17 residues. Per germline, CDR1 SGHNT and CDR2 YYREEE (reference sequence). The trim removed 1 base at V and 2 bases at J, leaving 10 bases unmatched.